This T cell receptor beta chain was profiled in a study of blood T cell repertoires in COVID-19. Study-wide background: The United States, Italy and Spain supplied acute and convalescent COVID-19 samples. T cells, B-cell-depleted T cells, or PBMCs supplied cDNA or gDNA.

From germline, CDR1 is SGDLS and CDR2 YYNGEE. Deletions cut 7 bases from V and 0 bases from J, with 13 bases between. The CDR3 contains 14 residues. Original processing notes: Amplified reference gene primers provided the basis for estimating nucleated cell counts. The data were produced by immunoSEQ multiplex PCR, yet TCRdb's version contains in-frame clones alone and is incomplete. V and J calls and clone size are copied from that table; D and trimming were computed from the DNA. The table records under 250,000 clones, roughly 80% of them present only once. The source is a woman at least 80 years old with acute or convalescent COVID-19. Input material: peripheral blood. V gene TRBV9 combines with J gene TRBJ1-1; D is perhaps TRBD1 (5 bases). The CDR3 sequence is CASGQGHMNTEAFF. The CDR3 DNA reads TGTGCCAGCGGGCAGGGCCACATGAACACTGAAGCTTTCTTT.